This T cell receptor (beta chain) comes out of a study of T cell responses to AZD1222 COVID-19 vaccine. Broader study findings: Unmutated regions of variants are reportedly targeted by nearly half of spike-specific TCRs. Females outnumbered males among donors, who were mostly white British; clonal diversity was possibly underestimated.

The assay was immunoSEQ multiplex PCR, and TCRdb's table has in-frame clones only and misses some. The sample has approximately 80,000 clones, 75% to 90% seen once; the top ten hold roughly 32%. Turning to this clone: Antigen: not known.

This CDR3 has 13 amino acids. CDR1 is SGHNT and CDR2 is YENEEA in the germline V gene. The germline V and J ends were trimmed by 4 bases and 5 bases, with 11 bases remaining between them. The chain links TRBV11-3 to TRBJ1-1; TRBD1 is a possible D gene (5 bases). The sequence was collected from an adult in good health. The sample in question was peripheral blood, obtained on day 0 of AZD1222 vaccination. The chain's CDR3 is CASSSGWGTEAFF. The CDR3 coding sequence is TGTGCCAGCAGCTCCGGGTGGGGGACTGAAGCTTTCTTT.